This T cell receptor (beta chain) was captured by sequencing in a study of shared clonotypes between healthy human individuals. Extraction of genomic DNA in unsorted samples used about 90 million PBMCs. The table came from immunoSEQ multiplex PCR; TCRdb's copy has only in-frame clones and leaves some out. The sample has 400,000 to 600,000 clones, 79% seen once. J lost 5 bases, V lost 7 bases, and 4 bases had no gene match. Germline loops: CDR1 LNHDA, CDR2 SQIVND (reference sequence). This CDR3 is 15 amino acids long. The V and J genes are TRBV19 and TRBJ2-1; 14 positions match TRBD2. The sequenced material came from PBMCs. The sequence was obtained from a woman in her thirties or forties in good health. Some clones in this sample may be carry-over from other donors' samples. Written as DNA, the CDR3 is TGTGCCAGTAAACCGGGACTAGCGGGAGACAATGAGCAGTTCTTC. Translating gives CASKPGLAGDNEQFF.